The 22 T cell receptor beta chains in this list originate from one sample, sequenced in a study of regulatory T cells in long-lasting Graves disease. Specified time point: newly diagnosed GD, antithyroid drugs for less than 3 months. PBMC RNA was the source of the TCR library. Building of the TCR beta libraries involved iRepertoire HTBI primers and Arm-PCR of CDR3 regions. TCRdb processed the multiplex PCR reads anew with MiXCR; each CDR3 protein has one entry. The sample contains more than 300,000 distinct CDR3 sequences, about 17% of which appear only once. This same sample was also part of a study on T cells in Graves' hyperthyroidism and ophthalmopathy.

This material consisted of peripheral blood mononuclear cells (PBMCs), taken at new diagnosis, from a patient treated with antithyroid drugs. The origin of the receptors is a woman aged 18 to 35 with Graves disease.

This clonotype was recorded at least ten times. V is TRBV20-1 and J is TRBJ2-7; TRBD1 matches at 10 bases. Trimming cost V 6 bases and J 6 bases; bases outside gene matches: 11. CDR3 length equals 14 residues. The germline CDR1 and CDR2 sequences are DFQATT and SNEGSKA (reference sequence). CDR3 DNA sequence: TGCAGTGCCCACAGAGGGACAGGGGTATCCGAGCAGTACTTC. Its protein is CSAHRGTGVSEQYF.

The sample holds many counts of this clonotype. The genes are TRBV20-1 and TRBJ2-2, with TRBD2 matching over 7 bases. The V segment lost 3 bases and the J segment 4 bases; nucleotides outside the gene matches: 5. This CDR3 has 14 amino acids. Germline CDR1 DFQATT, CDR2 SNEGSKA (reference sequence). The CDR3 spells CSASRLAGTGELFF. Here the CDR3 DNA reads TGCAGTGCTAGTCGACTAGCTGGCACCGGGGAGCTGTTTTTT.

As concerns this clonotype: No conserved phenylalanine or tryptophan ends this CDR3, so it is likely a read error. The chain recombines TRBV6-1 with TRBJ1-2; 9 nucleotides align to TRBD1. Germline CDR1 reads MNHNS; CDR2 reads SASEGT. The CDR3 contains 12 residues. In nucleotides, the CDR3 is TGTGTCAGCAGTGACAGGGGGGATGGCTACACCTCC. Amino acids: CVSSDRGDGYTS.

The CDR3 bases are TGTGCCAGCAGCTTGGGAAGTGGTGAGCAGTTCTTC. Translation gives CASSLGSGEQFF. The chain combines TRBV11-3 with TRBJ2-1, with D unresolved. The CDR3 spans 12 residues. Germline V CDR1 and CDR2: SGHNT, YENEEA. V lost 3 bases, J lost 9 bases, and 9 bases lay in between.

There are many counts of this clonotype. V usage is TRBV7-9 and J usage is TRBJ1-3, with no clear D. Germline lookup yields CDR1 SEHNR and CDR2 FQNEAQ (reference sequence). The V end lost 5 bases, the J end lost 0 bases, and 14 bases lay between the germline ends. This CDR3 is built from 16 residues. The CDR3 is CASSPEIIRSGNTIYF. The CDR3 DNA reads TGTGCCAGCAGCCCCGAAATAATCCGCTCTGGAAACACCATATATTTT.

This clonotype came up a few times. This chain joins TRBV6-1 and TRBJ2-1; 10 positions agree with TRBD2. The V gene end was trimmed by 6 bases and the J gene end by 5 bases; junction bases not matched to a gene: 19. The CDR3 contains 19 residues. The germline V gene has CDR1 MNHNS and CDR2 SASEGT. The CDR3 loop is CASRSYLAGAFPPHNEQFF. The CDR3, as DNA: TGTGCCAGCAGGTCCTACCTAGCGGGAGCCTTTCCACCACACAATGAGCAGTTCTTC.

This clonotype was observed many times. The chain carries TRBV20-1 and TRBJ2-7; tentative D call: TRBD2 (5 bases). The length of the CDR3 is 15 residues. The V end was cut by 1 base, the J end by 5 bases, with 18 bases between. Germline CDR1 DFQATT, CDR2 SNEGSKA (reference sequence). This CDR3 is CSARGERSPMDEQYF. The CDR3 DNA follows: TGCAGTGCTAGAGGAGAGCGGAGTCCCATGGACGAGCAGTACTTC.

This chain links TRBV27 with TRBJ2-6; D unresolved. This CDR3 contains 13 residues. The germline gives CDR1 MNHEY, CDR2 SMNVEV (reference sequence). Deletions cut 7 bases from V and 4 bases from J, with 8 bases between. CDR3 coding DNA: TGTGCCAGCAAAAGATCCGGGGCCAACGTCCTGACTTTC. Its translation is CASKRSGANVLTF.

This clonotype was seen a handful of times. The rearrangement joins TRBV2 to TRBJ1-2, with 11 bases that match TRBD1. V shed 5 bases, J shed 7 bases, and the junction held 9 bases outside the gene matches. CDR1 SNHLY and CDR2 FYNNEI come from the germline V gene. The CDR3 extends over 15 amino acids. The CDR3 protein is CASSLSGTGGSGYTF. CDR3 coding DNA: TGTGCCAGCAGTTTGTCCGGGACAGGGGGGTCTGGCTACACCTTC.

This clonotype was seen more than once but under ten times. This rearrangement joins TRBV7-9 to TRBJ1-6; D is undetermined. From germline, CDR1 is SEHNR and CDR2 FQNEAQ (reference sequence). The CDR3 spans 14 residues. Trimming removed 4 bases from V and 10 bases from J, with 14 bases in between. In DNA form, the CDR3 reads TGTGCCAGCAGCTCTAGTTTTACGCGGTCACCCCTCCACTTT. Translation: CASSSSFTRSPLHF.

This clonotype has just a few counts. The chain couples TRBV6-4 to TRBJ2-2, with 8 bases matching TRBD1. V was clipped by 6 bases and J by 3 bases; unmatched bases: 3. This CDR3 has 14 residues. Germline values: CDR1 MRHNA, CDR2 SNTAGT. The CDR3 region is CASSQGADTGELFF. The CDR3 DNA reads TGTGCCAGCAGCCAGGGGGCAGACACCGGGGAGCTGTTTTTT.

This clonotype was seen only a few times. The CDR3 loop is CASRGDVRSSNQPQHF. In DNA form, the CDR3 reads TGTGCCAGCAGGGGGGATGTCAGGTCAAGCAATCAGCCCCAGCATTTT. The gene calls are TRBV28 and TRBJ1-5; tentative D call: TRBD1 (5 bases). The V and J ends lost 6 bases and 1 base respectively, with 16 bases between them. CDR1 and CDR2 from the germline V gene are MDHEN and SYDVKM. The CDR3 consists of 16 residues.

The V and J genes are TRBV29-1 and TRBJ2-7, with D maybe TRBD1 (6 bases). The CDR3 loop spans 12 amino acids. Looked up from germline, CDR1 is SQVTM and CDR2 is ANQGSEA. The V gene lost 4 bases and the J gene lost 6 bases, with 13 bases spanning the gap. CDR3 residues: CSVVQGIAEQYF. The DNA for the CDR3 is TGCAGCGTTGTTCAGGGGATCGCCGAGCAGTACTTC.

On this clonotype: This is likely an artifact of a read error, given a far larger clone one base away. The chain couples TRBV6-1 to TRBJ1-1; D uncertain. Germline CDR1 MNHNS, CDR2 SASEGT. V lost 8 bases to trimming and J lost 3 bases, with 10 bases between them. This CDR3 spans 12 amino acids. In nucleotides, the CDR3 is TGTGCCAGCGGCTCCGTACACACTGAAGCTTTCTTT. Encoded protein: CASGSVHTEAFF.

There are many counts of this clonotype. The chain combines TRBV6-5 with TRBJ2-7; D gene unclear. Germline values: CDR1 MNHEY, CDR2 SVGAGI. CDR3 size: 15 residues. Trimming shortened V by 2 bases and J by 4 bases, and 15 bases separated the two germline ends. CDR3 in amino acids: CASSYRAGEPYEQYF. In DNA form, the CDR3 reads TGTGCCAGCAGTTACAGGGCAGGAGAGCCGTACGAGCAGTACTTC.

This clonotype showed up many times. The rearrangement links TRBV5-6 to TRBJ2-3; no firm D call. This CDR3 is 14 amino acids long. V dropped 1 base and J dropped 2 bases, with 8 bases sitting between them. Germline V lookup: CDR1 SGHDT, CDR2 YYEEEE. CDR3: CASSLHTFTDTQYF. CDR3 nucleotides: TGTGCCAGCAGCTTGCACACTTTCACAGATACGCAGTATTTT.

This clonotype showed up just a few times. The V and J genes are TRBV29-1 and TRBJ2-3; 8 bases are a match to TRBD2. Per the germline V gene, CDR1 is SQVTM and CDR2 is ANQGSEA. V was pared by 1 base and J by 3 bases, with 15 bases of the junction left unmatched. The CDR3 sequence is 18 residues long. The CDR3 here is CSVEAHLVAGRETDTQYF. The CDR3, as DNA: TGCAGCGTTGAAGCCCATCTGGTAGCGGGACGGGAGACAGATACGCAGTATTTT.

The sample holds many counts of this clonotype. This chain joins TRBV7-3 and TRBJ2-2, with TRBD2 matching 7 bases. J was trimmed by 7 bases and V by 8 bases; bases with no gene match: 7. The germline CDR1 and CDR2 sequences are SGHTA and FQGTGA. This CDR3 spans 13 amino acids. CDR3 DNA: TGTGCCAGCGGCGGGCGGGAGAACGGGGAGCTGTTTTTT. Its protein product is CASGGRENGELFF.

The chain links TRBV29-1 to TRBJ2-1; TRBD1 is a possible D gene (6 bases). V was trimmed by 4 bases and J by 3 bases, leaving 19 bases between them. There are 16 residues in the CDR3. CDR1 and CDR2 (germline): SQVTM, ANQGSEA. The CDR3 nucleotides are TGCAGCGTTGCCAACCCCGGGACAAAAATCTACAATGAGCAGTTCTTC. This gives the protein CSVANPGTKIYNEQFF.

This clonotype came up many times. The rearrangement links TRBV24-1 to TRBJ2-1; D gene uncertain. Germline CDR1 KGHDR, CDR2 SFDVKD. The CDR3 runs to 15 residues. V was shortened by 5 bases and J by 7 bases, with 17 bases between the two germline ends. The CDR3 spells CATSVANLGVNEQFF. As DNA, the CDR3 is TGTGCCACCAGTGTTGCCAACCTCGGAGTAAATGAGCAGTTCTTC.

This clonotype was found many times. The chain recombines TRBV28 with TRBJ1-6; 10 positions agree with TRBD1. J lost 7 bases, V lost 5 bases, and 5 bases had no gene match. This CDR3 region has 15 residues. Germline V gives CDR1 MDHEN, CDR2 SYDVKM. The CDR3 reads CASSPPGQGNSPLHF. CDR3 sequence (DNA): TGTGCCAGCAGTCCCCCGGGACAGGGGAATTCACCCCTCCACTTT.

This clonotype appeared many times. This rearrangement joins TRBV30 to TRBJ1-2, with a possible D match to TRBD1 (6 bases). Trimming stripped 7 bases from V and 3 bases from J, with 15 bases between. The CDR3 is made up of 13 amino acids. Germline CDR1 GTSNPN, CDR2 SVGIG (reference sequence). The CDR3 loop reads CALMTGLDYGYTF. The CDR3, as DNA: TGTGCCTTAATGACAGGATTGGACTATGGCTACACCTTC.